The 10 T cell receptor beta chains in this list originate from one sample, sequenced in a study of spatial heterogeneity in lung cancer. Time point here: sample taken at primary tumor resection. One entry per CDR3 protein, called by TCRdb with MiXCR from the 5' RACE reads. Of around 89,000 distinct CDR3 sequences in the sample, less than 15% were seen once. Sequencing used PBMCs, obtained at surgery. The receptors shown here come from a male donor with early-stage non-small cell lung cancer.

V and J are TRBV27 and TRBJ2-7, with 9 bases matching TRBD1. Germline V gene sequence: CDR1 MNHEY, CDR2 SMNVEV (reference sequence). The CDR3 spans 13 residues. V gave up 5 bases and J gave up 4 bases; unmatched junction bases: 3. The CDR3: CASSADRGYEQYF. CDR3 DNA: TGTGCCAGCAGTGCTGACAGGGGGTACGAGCAGTACTTC.

The CDR3 bases are TGCGCCAGCAGCCCCCGCCAGGAGGCTCCCAATGAGCAGTTCTTC. Protein sequence: CASSPRQEAPNEQFF. This chain joins TRBV5-1 and TRBJ2-1; possibly TRBD2 for D (5 bases). This CDR3 is built from 15 residues. V was pared by 4 bases and J by 6 bases, with 17 bases between. Looked up from germline, CDR1 is SGHRS and CDR2 is YFSETQ.

The V gene is TRBV4-1, the J gene TRBJ2-7, with 9 bases that match TRBD2. V lost 3 bases, J lost 3 bases, and 3 bases stayed unmatched. The CDR3 runs 14 residues. In germline, CDR1 is MGHRA, CDR2 YSYEKL. The CDR3 nucleotides read TGCGCCAGCAGCCATAGCGGGGGAAACTACGAGCAGTACTTC. It translates to CASSHSGGNYEQYF.

In this sample, this clonotype turned up a few times. This chain uses TRBV20-1 with TRBJ2-1; 12 bases are a match to TRBD2. Germline lookup yields CDR1 DFQATT and CDR2 SNEGSKA (reference sequence). V trimming: 6 bases; J trimming: 0 bases; junction bases outside the gene matches: 15. This CDR3 spans 19 amino acids. This CDR3 reads CSATSQTSGGISSYNEQFF. The DNA of the CDR3 is TGCAGTGCCACCTCCCAGACTAGCGGGGGAATTAGCTCCTACAATGAGCAGTTCTTC.

The chain couples TRBV15 to TRBJ2-5; D may be TRBD1 (5 bases). The V gene lost 2 bases and the J gene lost 0 bases, with 7 bases spanning the gap. The CDR3 length is 14 residues. CDR1 is LNHNV and CDR2 is YYDKDF in the germline V gene (reference sequence). The CDR3 is CATSRSGYQETQYF. The CDR3 region has the DNA TGTGCCACCAGCAGATCAGGGTACCAAGAGACCCAGTACTTC.

In its sample, this clonotype was seen many times. The CDR3 nucleotides are TGTGCCAGCAGTTTTCGGGACATCGGGACTGAAGCTTTCTTT. This sequence encodes CASSFRDIGTEAFF. V gene TRBV28 combines with J gene TRBJ1-1; TRBD1 might be the D (6 bases). Germline values: CDR1 MDHEN, CDR2 SYDVKM. The CDR3 totals 14 residues. V was cut by 3 bases and J by 5 bases, with 13 bases left in between. Looking up the rest from reference TRBV28 and TRBJ1-1 gives the full variable domain: DVKVTQSSRYLVKRTGEKVFLECVQDMDHENMFWYRQDPGLGLRLIYFSYDVKMKEKGDIPEGYSVSREKKERFSLILESASTNQTSMYLCASSFRDIGTEAFFGQGTRLTVV.

The rearrangement joins TRBV7-9 to TRBJ1-6, with 9 bases identical to TRBD1. CDR3 length equals 15 residues. CDR1 and CDR2 (germline): SEHNR, FQNEAQ (reference sequence). V lost 5 bases and J lost 7; bases outside the gene matches: 6. The DNA of the CDR3 is TGTGCCAGCAGCCGCGCGGGACAGGGAAATTCACCCCTCCACTTT. Its translation: CASSRAGQGNSPLHF.

The chain is built from TRBV29-1 and TRBJ1-5; the match to TRBD1 covers 12 bases. CDR1 and CDR2 (germline): SQVTM, ANQGSEA. V shed 5 bases, J shed 9 bases, and the junction held 17 bases outside the gene matches. This CDR3 comprises 17 residues. The CDR3 is CSVNGSGTGGFRPPQHF. The CDR3 DNA reads TGCAGCGTTAACGGCTCAGGGACAGGGGGCTTCAGGCCGCCCCAGCATTTT. Full variable domain (outside the CDR3, taken from reference TRBV29-1 and TRBJ1-5): SAVISQKPSRDICQRGTSLTIQCQVDSQVTMMFWYRQQPGQSLTLIATANQGSEATYESGFVIDKFPISRPNLTFSTLTVSNMSPEDSSIYLCSVNGSGTGGFRPPQHFGDGTRLSIL.

By proportion, this clonotype is medium-sized (0.01 to 0.1%). The CDR3 here is CSAEDASSYNEQFF. The CDR3, as DNA: TGCAGTGCGGAAGACGCTTCCTCCTACAATGAGCAGTTCTTC. The chain uses TRBV20-1 and TRBJ2-1; D remains unclear. CDR1 and CDR2 (germline): DFQATT, SNEGSKA (reference sequence). Trimming shortened V by 6 bases and J by 0 bases, and 12 bases separated the two germline ends. The CDR3 spans 14 residues.

This chain links TRBV28 with TRBJ2-7; maybe TRBD2 (7 bases). This CDR3 comprises 13 residues. The V and J ends lost 10 bases and 6 bases respectively, with 19 bases between them. Per the germline V gene, CDR1 is MDHEN and CDR2 is SYDVKM. The CDR3 region is CATEPAGASEQYF. The CDR3, as DNA: TGTGCCACCGAGCCGGCGGGGGCATCCGAGCAGTACTTC.